A selection of T cell receptor beta chains follows, all from one sample in a study of blood T cells in healthy people across ages. TCRdb used MiXCR to reprocess the 5' RACE reads, holding one entry per CDR3 protein. Found here are approximately 780,000 distinct CDR3 sequences, roughly 25% of them singletons; the top ten hold around 3%. This sample also appeared in a second study, on T cells of mothers and their children.

The sequencing sample was made of blood. These receptors all stem from a boy younger than 18 in good health. Each CDR3 is given with its conserved first and last residue. Each record gives: D gene, V gene, clone size, CDR3 length, J gene, CDR3 DNA, CDR3 protein. D genes are given only for firm matches. Clone sizes are given selectively: once, few, many, or a class where the clone is expanded.

TRBD1,TRBV3-1,-,16,TRBJ1-2,TGTGCCAGCAGCCAAGGGCTACGACAGGGGGGAGGTGGCTACACCTTC,CASSQGLRQGGGGYTF
-,TRBV5-1,-,16,TRBJ1-3,TGCGCCAGCAGCTTAGTTCCGGGAGAAGTACGAAACACCATATATTTT,CASSLVPGEVRNTIYF
-,TRBV10-3,-,18,TRBJ2-2,TGTGCCATCAGCCCTATCCTTTACGGGGCGGCGAACACCGGGGAGCTGTTTTTT,CAISPILYGAANTGELFF
-,TRBV18,-,16,TRBJ2-1,TGTGCCAGCTCACCGGACAGCATTACCGTATACAATGAGCAGTTCTTC,CASSPDSITVYNEQFF
-,TRBV28,-,14,TRBJ1-5,TGTGCCAGCAGTTTATCAGGGTACCATCAGCCCCAGCATTTT,CASSLSGYHQPQHF
-,TRBV19,-,14,TRBJ2-5,TGTGCCAGTAGTAACCCGGGACGAGCAGAGACCCAGTACTTC,CASSNPGRAETQYF
TRBD1,TRBV28,-,13,TRBJ1-2,TGTGCCAGCAGGGGGACAGGGAGCTATGGCTACACCTTC,CASRGTGSYGYTF
TRBD1,TRBV6-5,-,14,TRBJ2-7,TGTGCCAGCAGGTCTACAGGGGGAAGTTACGAGCAGTACTTC,CASRSTGGSYEQYF
-,TRBV7-9,few,13,TRBJ1-1,TGTGCCAGCAGCTGGCAGGCGAACACTGAAGCTTTCTTT,CASSWQANTEAFF
-,TRBV29-1,-,9,TRBJ2-7,TGCAGAGAGAGTGGCGAGCAGTACTTC,CRESGEQYF
-,TRBV5-6,-,14,TRBJ2-2,TGTGCCAGCAGCCCGTACTCGAACACCGGGGAGCTGTTTTTT,CASSPYSNTGELFF
TRBD1,TRBV28,few,14,TRBJ2-1,TGTGCCAGCAGTTTAGACAGGGTATTTGGTGAGCAGTTCTTC,CASSLDRVFGEQFF
TRBD1,TRBV4-1,-,16,TRBJ1-2,TGCGCCAGCAGCCTACGGGACAGGCCGCTGCCGGATGGCTACACCTTC,CASSLRDRPLPDGYTF
-,TRBV30,-,15,TRBJ2-3,TGTGCCTGCCAAAAGACTGGAACTAGCACAGATACGCAGTATTTT,CACQKTGTSTDTQYF
-,TRBV3-1,-,16,TRBJ1-2,TGTGCCAGCAGCCCACCCCTGGGGTTAGCTAACTATGGCTACACCTTC,CASSPPLGLANYGYTF
-,TRBV2,few,15,TRBJ2-3,TGTGCCAGCAGTGAAGCCCCCCTCGGCACAGATACGCAGTATTTT,CASSEAPLGTDTQYF
-,TRBV7-9,few,17,TRBJ2-7,TGTGCCAGCAGCCATGGGGGAGATAAGCCACGAAACTACGAGCAGTACTTC,CASSHGGDKPRNYEQYF
TRBD1,TRBV3-1,few,14,TRBJ2-7,TGTGCCAGCAGCCAAGTTCAGGGGGTCCACGAGCAGTACTTC,CASSQVQGVHEQYF
-,TRBV30,-,13,TRBJ1-2,TGTGCCTGGAGCCCCACAGGGACCTATGGCTACACCTTC,CAWSPTGTYGYTF
-,TRBV7-2,-,16,TRBJ2-7,TGTGCCAGCAGCTCCCAACGGGACATTTTGGTTACAGAGCAGTACTTC,CASSSQRDILVTEQYF
TRBD2,TRBV10-2,few,16,TRBJ2-2,TGCGCCAGCTACGCTGGGAGCGGGGGCCTAACCGGGGAGCTGTTTTTT,CASYAGSGGLTGELFF
-,TRBV12-3/TRBV12-4,-,13,TRBJ2-7,TGTGCCAGCAGCCTCTCCCCGGACTACGAGCAGTACTTC,CASSLSPDYEQYF
TRBD2,TRBV11-2,few,15,TRBJ2-1,TGTGCCAGCAGCTTTGCTAGCGGGGGGGGCAATGAGCAGTTCTTC,CASSFASGGGNEQFF
-,TRBV10-2,-,15,TRBJ2-5,TGCGCCAGCAGTGATTTCAGGGGCCTCCAAGAGACCCAGTACTTC,CASSDFRGLQETQYF
TRBD1,TRBV27,few,14,TRBJ2-5,TGTGCCAGCACCGGACAGGGTCCACAAGAGACCCAGTACTTC,CASTGQGPQETQYF
-,TRBV7-3,-,15,TRBJ2-3,TGTGCCAGCAGCTCCGGGGGGCCTAGCACAGATACGCAGTATTTT,CASSSGGPSTDTQYF
-,TRBV14,-,13,TRBJ1-2,TGTGCCAGCAGCCGAACAGGGTTGCGTGGCTACACCTTC,CASSRTGLRGYTF
-,TRBV7-2,-,13,TRBJ2-1,TGTGCCAGCAGCTTAGCGTATAGCAATGAGCAGTTCTTC,CASSLAYSNEQFF
-,TRBV7-9,-,13,TRBJ1-2,TGTGCCAGCACCTACATGGAAGGACATGGTTTCACCTTC,CASTYMEGHGFTF
-,TRBV7-9,few,14,TRBJ1-5,TGTGCCAGCAGCTCCGAGGGTAGGGATCAGCCCCAGCATTTT,CASSSEGRDQPQHF
-,TRBV7-6,-,15,TRBJ2-7,TGTGCCAGCAGCCCCCTGGGAGGCCGAGGTTGGGAGCAGTACTTC,CASSPLGGRGWEQYF
-,TRBV12-3/TRBV12-4,many,14,TRBJ2-7,TGTGCCAGCAGGAGCGGGCACCTCTCCTACGAGCAGTACTTC,CASRSGHLSYEQYF
-,TRBV11-2,few,16,TRBJ2-1,TGTGCCAGCAGCTTGAATAGGACGGAGCCCTACAATGAGCAGTTCTTC,CASSLNRTEPYNEQFF
-,TRBV7-2,-,13,TRBJ1-1,TGTGCCAGCAGCTCCCTAAAGAACACTGAAGCTTTCTTT,CASSSLKNTEAFF
TRBD1,TRBV12-3/TRBV12-4,-,15,TRBJ1-5,TGTGCCAGCACTCCGACAGGGGGTAGCAATCAGCCCCAGCATTTT,CASTPTGGSNQPQHF
-,TRBV30,-,12,TRBJ2-7,TGTGCCTGGAGCCGCGGACAGCACGAGCAGTACTTC,CAWSRGQHEQYF
-,TRBV5-1,-,12,TRBJ2-5,TGCGCCAGCAGCTCAGGGATCGAGACCCAGTACTTC,CASSSGIETQYF
TRBD1,TRBV4-2,-,15,TRBJ1-4,TGTGCCAGCAGTCCCACAGGGGAGAATGGTGAAAAACTGTTTTTT,CASSPTGENGEKLFF
-,TRBV12-3/TRBV12-4,-,14,TRBJ1-1,TGTGCCAGCAGCCGCAATTGGGGGAACACTGAAGCTTTCTTT,CASSRNWGNTEAFF
-,TRBV7-2,-,16,TRBJ2-5,TGTGCCAGCAGCTTAGCGCGCAGGGCTGTCCAAGAGACCCAGTACTTC,CASSLARRAVQETQYF
TRBD1,TRBV12-3/TRBV12-4,-,16,TRBJ2-1,TGTGCCAGCAGCCAAGGGACAGGTTACAGGGGAGGTGAGCAGTTCTTC,CASSQGTGYRGGEQFF
-,TRBV9,few,16,TRBJ2-7,TGTGCCAGCAGCTCCCAAGGGGGGCAAACGTCCTACGAGCAGTACTTC,CASSSQGGQTSYEQYF
-,TRBV4-1,few,16,TRBJ1-5,TGCGCCAGCAGCCAAGAGAAGGGCAGAGGCAATCAGCCCCAGCATTTT,CASSQEKGRGNQPQHF